Presented here are 31 T cell receptor beta chains from one specimen sequenced in a study of cytomegalovirus exposure and HLA in healthy donors. A multiplex PCR was run with 60 Vbeta primers and 13 Jbeta primers. Using immunoSEQ multiplex PCR, the repertoire was profiled, and TCRdb retains in-frame clones only, with some absent. Found here are around 100,000 clones, about 80% of them singletons; the top ten hold about 4.3%. Input material: PBMCs. The source of these receptors is a man aged 35 to 55 in good health and CMV-seronegative.

The chain joins TRBV11-2 to TRBJ1-2, with 8 bases fitting TRBD1. CDR3 length: 18 residues. Germline V gene data show CDR1 as SGHAT and CDR2 as FQNNGV. The trim removed 0 bases at V and 0 bases at J, leaving 9 bases unmatched. The CDR3 spells CASSLDLAGGSSNYGYTF. The CDR3, as DNA: TGTGCCAGCAGCTTAGATCTTGCAGGGGGCTCCTCTAACTATGGCTACACCTTC.

There are a few counts of this clone. The chain carries TRBV25-1 and TRBJ2-5, with 13 nucleotides matching TRBD2. Unmatched junction bases numbered 8, after V lost 6 bases and J lost 4 bases. The germline V gene has CDR1 MGHDK and CDR2 SYGVNS. The CDR3 sequence is 16 residues long. CDR3 in DNA: TGTGCCAGCAGGGCTACTAGCGGGGGGGCTCTAGAGACCCAGTACTTC. It encodes CASRATSGGALETQYF.

The V and J genes are TRBV6-5 and TRBJ1-1; weak D call: TRBD1 (6 bases). V was trimmed by 6 bases and J by 4 bases, leaving 18 bases between them. CDR1 and CDR2 from the germline V gene are MNHEY and SVGAGI. CDR3 length equals 15 residues. CDR3 loop: CASRGQGFLGTEAFF. The CDR3 DNA sequence: TGTGCCAGCAGAGGGCAGGGGTTCTTGGGCACTGAAGCTTTCTTT.

This clone was detected a few times. This chain uses TRBV11-2 with TRBJ2-2; 10 bases map to TRBD1. This CDR3 has 15 residues. Per germline, CDR1 SGHAT and CDR2 FQNNGV. V shed 3 bases and J 7 bases; nucleotides not matched to a gene: 5. The CDR3, as DNA: TGTGCCAGCAGCTTTAGACAGGGGGCAATCGGGGAGCTGTTTTTT. Residues: CASSFRQGAIGELFF.

The chain recombines TRBV10-2 with TRBJ2-5; 12 positions match TRBD2. J was trimmed by 4 bases and V by 6 bases; bases with no gene match: 9. CDR1 WSHSY and CDR2 SAAADI come from the germline V gene. The length of the CDR3 is 16 residues. CDR3 region: CASRNPSGGAPETQYF. The CDR3 DNA reads TGCGCCAGCAGGAATCCTAGCGGGGGGGCCCCAGAGACCCAGTACTTC.

The chain carries TRBV11-2 and TRBJ2-7; D is perhaps TRBD1 (5 bases). CDR3 length: 14 amino acids. Germline V gives CDR1 SGHAT, CDR2 FQNNGV. The V end was cut by 5 bases, the J end by 3 bases, with 14 bases between. CDR3 protein: CASSLSRVLYEQYF. The CDR3 DNA is TGTGCCAGCAGCCTCTCCAGGGTCCTCTACGAGCAGTACTTC. The whole variable domain, filled in from reference TRBV11-2 and TRBJ2-7, reads EAGVAQSPRYKIIEKRQSVAFWCNPISGHATLYWYQQILGQGPKLLIQFQNNGVVDDSQLPKDRFSAERLKGVDSTLKIQPAKLEDSAVYLCASSLSRVLYEQYFGPGTRLTVT.

The chain couples TRBV7-9 to TRBJ2-5, with 14 positions matching TRBD2. CDR3 length: 17 residues. Germline V gives CDR1 SEHNR, CDR2 FQNEAQ (reference sequence). The V gene end was trimmed by 0 bases and the J gene end by 3 bases; junction bases not matched to a gene: 3. The CDR3 reads CASSLALTSGGEETQYF. The CDR3 nucleotides are TGTGCCAGCAGCTTAGCATTGACTAGCGGGGGGGAAGAGACCCAGTACTTC.

As for this clone: A junction end diverges from the germline sequence, so it may reflect a read error. This rearrangement joins TRBV5-8 to TRBJ2-4; tentatively, D is TRBD1 (6 bases). CDR3 size: 13 residues. Germline CDR1 and CDR2: SGHTS and YDEGEE. The chain's CDR3 is CASNPFGQFLRDF. CDR3 DNA sequence: TGTGCCAGCAACCCCTTCGGACAGTTCCTACGGGACTTC. The whole variable domain, filled in from reference TRBV5-8 and TRBJ2-4, reads EAGVTQSPTHLIKTRGQQATLRCSPISGHTSVYWYQQALGLGLQFLLWYDEGEERNRGNFPPRFSGRQFPNYSSELNVNALELEDSALYLCASNPFGQFLRDFGAGTRLSVL.

This clone has a handful of counts. The rearrangement uses TRBV7-9 and TRBJ1-1; TRBD1 matches at 7 bases. This CDR3 is built from 14 residues. After removal of 1 base from V and 5 bases from J, the junction contained 4 bases not matched to a gene. The germline gives CDR1 SEHNR, CDR2 FQNEAQ (reference sequence). For the CDR3, the DNA is TGTGCCAGCAGCTTAGGGACAGGCGTTACTGAAGCTTTCTTT. It is translated as CASSLGTGVTEAFF.

This sequence joins TRBV29-1 and TRBJ1-4; D gene ambiguous. Germline CDR1 and CDR2: SQVTM and ANQGSEA. Trimming pared 7 bases from V and 7 bases from J, leaving 13 bases between. This CDR3 is built from 12 residues. CDR3 residues: CSASSAGEKLFF. The CDR3, as DNA: TGCAGCGCCTCAAGCGCGGGTGAAAAACTGTTTTTT. Combining the CDR3 with reference TRBV29-1 and TRBJ1-4 gives the whole variable domain SAVISQKPSRDICQRGTSLTIQCQVDSQVTMMFWYRQQPGQSLTLIATANQGSEATYESGFVIDKFPISRPNLTFSTLTVSNMSPEDSSIYLCSASSAGEKLFFGSGTQLSVL.

The rearrangement uses TRBV7-3 and TRBJ2-3, with TRBD2 matching over 7 bases. Per germline, CDR1 SGHTA and CDR2 FQGTGA. The trim removed 1 base at V and 8 bases at J, leaving 18 bases unmatched. CDR3 length equals 18 residues. CDR3 nucleotides: TGTGCCAGCAGCTTAAATGACGGCGGGGGTCCCACCGGGGGTACGCAGTATTTT. Protein sequence: CASSLNDGGGPTGGTQYF.

The chain is built from TRBV30 and TRBJ2-5, with 8 bases identical to TRBD1. CDR1 is GTSNPN, CDR2 SVGIG, per germline (reference sequence). The CDR3 is made up of 14 amino acids. V dropped 8 bases and J dropped 4; count of bases not matched to a gene: 12. CDR3 in DNA: TGTGCCCACGGTCGTCCAGGGGGCTTAGAGACCCAGTACTTC. Translated: CAHGRPGGLETQYF.

The CDR3 protein is CASSPQTVSEAFF. As DNA, the CDR3 is TGTGCCAGCAGCCCACAGACAGTGTCTGAAGCTTTCTTT. The V gene is TRBV7-9, the J gene TRBJ1-1, with D perhaps TRBD1 (5 bases). The CDR3 has 13 residues. Germline V gene sequence: CDR1 SEHNR, CDR2 FQNEAQ (reference sequence). V shed 5 bases and J shed 6 bases, with 13 bases lying between them. The entire variable domain, with the rest obtained from reference TRBV7-9 and TRBJ1-1, is as follows: DTGVSQNPRHKITKRGQNVTFRCDPISEHNRLYWYRQTLGQGPEFLTYFQNEAQLEKSRLLSDRFSAERPKGSFSTLEIQRTEQGDSAMYLCASSPQTVSEAFFGQGTRLTVV.

This clone showed up just a few times. The V call is TRBV28, the J call TRBJ1-5; D call uncertain. V was cut by 3 bases and J by 7 bases, with 10 bases left in between. The V gene's germline CDR1 is MDHEN and CDR2 SYDVKM. The CDR3 is made up of 13 amino acids. CDR3 nucleotide sequence: TGTGCCAGCAGTTTCCCCAGGCCCCAGCCCCAGCATTTT. It yields the protein CASSFPRPQPQHF.

The chain links TRBV7-2 to TRBJ1-1, with D perhaps TRBD1 (5 bases). The V gene's germline CDR1 is SGHTA and CDR2 FQGNSA. This CDR3 is 14 amino acids long. V was shortened by 3 bases and J by 2 bases, with 10 bases between the two germline ends. As DNA, the CDR3 is TGTGCCAGCAGCTTTCTCCGGACAAACACTGAAGCTTTCTTT. As protein: CASSFLRTNTEAFF. The complete variable domain, with remaining parts taken from reference TRBV7-2 and TRBJ1-1, reads GAGVSQSPSNKVTEKGKDVELRCDPISGHTALYWYRQSLGQGLEFLIYFQGNSAPDKSGLPSDRFSAERTGGSVSTLTIQRTQQEDSAVYLCASSFLRTNTEAFFGQGTRLTVV.

This chain joins TRBV7-2 and TRBJ2-1, with 16 bases lining up with TRBD2. With 5 bases clipped from V and 2 bases from J, the junction kept 6 bases outside the gene matches. This CDR3 has 18 residues. CDR1 SGHTA and CDR2 FQGNSA come from the germline V gene. CDR3: CASSPPGTSGGAYNEQFF. For the CDR3, the DNA is TGTGCCAGCAGCCCACCGGGGACTAGCGGGGGGGCCTACAATGAGCAGTTCTTC.

The V and J genes are TRBV5-4 and TRBJ2-1; 9 bases match TRBD2. V gave up 2 bases and J gave up 4 bases; unmatched junction bases: 7. Germline CDR1 is SGHNT and CDR2 is YYREEE (reference sequence). The CDR3 covers 16 residues. The CDR3 coding sequence is TGTGCCAGCAGCTTCCCAGCGGGGGGCCGGTACAATGAGCAGTTCTTC. Amino acid sequence: CASSFPAGGRYNEQFF.

The gene calls are TRBV5-1 and TRBJ2-1, with D unresolved. The germline V gene has CDR1 SGHRS and CDR2 YFSETQ. The CDR3 is 14 amino acids. V lost 0 bases and J 2 bases, leaving 6 bases between the germline ends. CDR3 nucleotide sequence: TGCGCCAGCAGCTTGGGCGCGGCCTACAATGAGCAGTTCTTC. Protein: CASSLGAAYNEQFF.

The gene calls are TRBV5-8 and TRBJ1-4, with D possibly matching TRBD1 (6 bases). CDR3 length: 16 amino acids. Looked up from germline, CDR1 is SGHTS and CDR2 is YDEGEE. V was shortened by 4 bases and J by 5 bases, with 18 bases between the two germline ends. This chain's CDR3 is CASSPLRGTRNEKLFF. The CDR3 DNA reads TGTGCCAGCAGCCCCCTCCGTGGGACACGGAATGAAAAACTGTTTTTT.

In DNA, the CDR3 is TGTGCCATCAGGGACGGACAAACTCTCACAGATACGCAGTATTTT. It encodes CAIRDGQTLTDTQYF. The chain has TRBV10-3 and TRBJ2-3; D might be TRBD1 (5 bases). CDR1 is ENHRY, CDR2 SYGVKD, per germline. The CDR3 is 15 amino acids. With 6 bases removed from V and 2 bases from J, the gap between germline ends came to 15 bases.

V usage is TRBV7-7 and J usage is TRBJ2-5, with 10 bases that match TRBD2. Germline V lookup: CDR1 SSHAT, CDR2 FNYEAQ (reference sequence). V gave up 2 bases and J gave up 1 base; unmatched junction bases: 4. This CDR3 is 16 amino acids long. The chain's CDR3 is CASSLTAGGPQETQYF. The CDR3 DNA reads TGTGCCAGCAGCTTAACAGCGGGGGGGCCCCAAGAGACCCAGTACTTC.

This chain links TRBV5-1 with TRBJ1-6; TRBD1 matches 7 bases. Looked up from germline, CDR1 is SGHRS and CDR2 is YFSETQ. With V trimmed by 3 bases and J by 8 bases, 8 bases remained unmatched. The CDR3 runs 15 residues. The CDR3 here is CASSSRTGRDSPLHF. The CDR3 bases are TGCGCCAGCAGCTCTCGGACAGGAAGGGATTCACCCCTCCACTTT.

The chain combines TRBV18 with TRBJ1-1, with a tentative D call TRBD1 (5 bases). CDR1 and CDR2 from the germline V gene are KGHSH and LQKENI. V was shortened by 6 bases and J by 4 bases, with 9 bases between the two germline ends. CDR3 length equals 12 residues. The CDR3 coding sequence is TGTGCCAGCTCGTTGCAGGGCACTGAAGCTTTCTTT. It codes for CASSLQGTEAFF.

The chain recombines TRBV7-2 with TRBJ1-1, with a tentative D call TRBD1 (5 bases). CDR1 and CDR2 (germline): SGHTA, FQGNSA. This CDR3 comprises 15 residues. The V gene lost 3 bases and the J gene lost 0 bases, with 11 bases spanning the gap. The CDR3 reads CASSFSGGVNTEAFF. The CDR3 DNA reads TGTGCCAGCAGCTTCTCGGGGGGGGTGAACACTGAAGCTTTCTTT. The whole variable domain, filled in from reference TRBV7-2 and TRBJ1-1, reads GAGVSQSPSNKVTEKGKDVELRCDPISGHTALYWYRQSLGQGLEFLIYFQGNSAPDKSGLPSDRFSAERTGGSVSTLTIQRTQQEDSAVYLCASSFSGGVNTEAFFGQGTRLTVV.

This chain joins TRBV10-3 and TRBJ1-3; no firm D call. The CDR3 has 14 residues. V was shortened by 3 bases and J by 4 bases, with 10 bases between the two germline ends. Germline loops: CDR1 ENHRY, CDR2 SYGVKD. The CDR3 reads CAISDPGGGNTIYF. For the CDR3, the DNA is TGTGCCATCAGTGACCCGGGCGGGGGAAACACCATATATTTT.

The chain carries TRBV7-3 and TRBJ2-1, with 9 bases identical to TRBD2. From germline, CDR1 is SGHTA and CDR2 FQGTGA. J was trimmed by 9 bases and V by 3 bases; bases with no gene match: 9. The length of the CDR3 is 15 residues. The CDR3 bases are TGTGCCAGCAGCTTTGAGGCGGGGGGGCGTATTGAGCAGTTCTTC. This encodes CASSFEAGGRIEQFF.

The chain combines TRBV19 with TRBJ1-5; D not resolved. Germline-derived CDR1 and CDR2 are LNHDA and SQIVND (reference sequence). Trimming pared 3 bases from V and 0 bases from J, leaving 3 bases between. The CDR3 extends over 13 amino acids. CDR3 bases: TGTGCCAGTAGTATCAGTAGCAATCAGCCCCAGCATTTT. This translates into CASSISSNQPQHF.

This clone has just one count. The sample contains more than one DNA sequence encoding this CDR3. The chain has TRBV7-2 and TRBJ2-3; 10 bases match TRBD2. With 4 bases clipped from V and 5 bases from J, the junction kept 6 bases outside the gene matches. Germline V lookup: CDR1 SGHTA, CDR2 FQGNSA. This CDR3 comprises 15 residues. In DNA, the CDR3 is TGTGCCAGCAGCTCAAGCGGGGGGGCAGGAGATACGCAGTATTTT. It is translated as CASSSSGGAGDTQYF.

This clone has just one count. V usage is TRBV5-4 and J usage is TRBJ2-2; 11 bases align to TRBD1. This CDR3 is 17 amino acids long. The germline V gene encodes CDR1 SGHNT and CDR2 YYREEE (reference sequence). J gave up 6 bases and V 2 bases, and 9 bases lay outside the gene matches. CDR3 nucleotide sequence: TGTGCCAGCAGCTTTGGGACGCCGGGACAGGGGGCCGGGGAGCTGTTTTTT. Translating it yields CASSFGTPGQGAGELFF.

This chain joins TRBV5-4 and TRBJ1-2; TRBD1 matches at 12 bases. This CDR3 region has 17 residues. CDR1 and CDR2 (germline): SGHNT, YYREEE (reference sequence). V was pared by 3 bases and J by 7 bases, with 13 bases of the junction left unmatched. CDR3 in DNA: TGTGCCAGCAGCTCCGGGACAGGGGGCTTTAGAGTTAGTGGCTACACCTTC. Its translation: CASSSGTGGFRVSGYTF.

The chain employs TRBV7-2 and TRBJ1-5, with 9 bases identical to TRBD1. The J segment lost 0 bases and the V segment lost 0 bases, leaving 0 bases of the junction unmatched. Germline V gene lookup returns CDR1 SGHTA and CDR2 FQGNSA. The length of the CDR3 is 16 residues. The CDR3 DNA reads TGTGCCAGCAGCTTAGCGACAGGGGGTAGCAATCAGCCCCAGCATTTT. Protein: CASSLATGGSNQPQHF.